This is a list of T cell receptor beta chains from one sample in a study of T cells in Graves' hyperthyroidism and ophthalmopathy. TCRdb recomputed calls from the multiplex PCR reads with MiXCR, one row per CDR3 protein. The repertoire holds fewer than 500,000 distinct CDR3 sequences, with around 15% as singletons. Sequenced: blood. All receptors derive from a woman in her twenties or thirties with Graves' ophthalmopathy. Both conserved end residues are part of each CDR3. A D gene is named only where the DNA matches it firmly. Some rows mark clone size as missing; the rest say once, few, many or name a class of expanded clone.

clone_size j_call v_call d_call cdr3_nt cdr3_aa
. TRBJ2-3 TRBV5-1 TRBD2 TGCGCCAGCAGCCGCCTGGCTAGCGGGGGAGCTACAGATACGCAGTATTTT CASSRLASGGATDTQYF
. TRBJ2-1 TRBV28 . TGTGCCAGCAGAGGCCGATACTCCTACAATGAGCAGTTCTTC CASRGRYSYNEQFF
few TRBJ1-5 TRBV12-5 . TGTGCTAGTGGTTTGTATGACAATCAGCCCCAGCATTTT CASGLYDNQPQHF
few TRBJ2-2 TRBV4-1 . TGCGCCAGCAGCCTTATGAACACCGGGGAGCTGTTTTTT CASSLMNTGELFF
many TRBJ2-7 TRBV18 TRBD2 TGTGCCAGCTCACCAAGGCGGGGGGATGGCGAGCAGTACTTC CASSPRRGDGEQYF
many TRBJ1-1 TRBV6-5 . TGTGCCAGCAGTTACTCGTCACTCATGAACACTGAAGCTTTCTTT CASSYSSLMNTEAFF
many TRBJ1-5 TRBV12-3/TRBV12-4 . TGTGCCAGCAGTTGGGGACGACAGAGCAATCAGCCCCAGCATTTT CASSWGRQSNQPQHF
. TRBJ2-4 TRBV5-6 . TGTGCCAGCAGCCCCCCGGTAGCCAAAAACATTCAGTACTTC CASSPPVAKNIQYF
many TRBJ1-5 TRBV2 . TGTGCCAGCGGTAAAAGGGGGGCTAGCAATCAGCCCCAGCATTTT CASGKRGASNQPQHF
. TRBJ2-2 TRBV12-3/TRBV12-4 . TGTGCCAGCACCCGTAGGGACTACACCGGGGAGCTGTTTTTT CASTRRDYTGELFF
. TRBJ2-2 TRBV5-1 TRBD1 TGTGCCAGCACAAGGACAGGGAACACCGGGGAGCTGTTTTTT CASTRTGNTGELFF
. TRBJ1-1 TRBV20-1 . TGCAGTGCTAATCCCGGACGGAGGAACACTGAAGCTTTCTTT CSANPGRRNTEAFF
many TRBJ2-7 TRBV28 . TGTGCCAGCAGTTTAGGAGGGGGCGTAGACGAGCAGTACTTC CASSLGGGVDEQYF
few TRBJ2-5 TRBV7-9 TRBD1 TGTGCCAGCACACCCTCGGGACAGGGGGCCCAAGAGACCCAGTACTTC CASTPSGQGAQETQYF
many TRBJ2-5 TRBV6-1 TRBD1 TGTGCCAGCAGTTCCTTAGACAGGGGGCGAGCTGAGACCCAGTACTTC CASSSLDRGRAETQYF
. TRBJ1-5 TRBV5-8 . TGTGCCAGCAGCTCTAGACAGCCCCAGCATTTT CASSSRQPQHF